The TCR beta chain under discussion was sequenced for a study of cytomegalovirus exposure and HLA in healthy donors. Background on the study: In an earlier analysis, approximately 120 million unique TCR beta sequences were found from about 180 million T cells.

This clone was picked up one time. Amplification used 60 Vbeta primers and 13 Jbeta primers. The repertoire was sequenced with immunoSEQ multiplex PCR; TCRdb's copy has only in-frame clones and lacks some. The table has approximately 170,000 clones, roughly 80% seen once. The sequence derives from a man aged 45-65 years in good health and CMV-seropositive. What was sequenced was PBMCs.

The CDR3 protein is CASSALTGGDTEAFF. The CDR3 DNA sequence: TGCGCCAGCAGCGCCCTGACAGGGGGAGACACTGAAGCTTTCTTT. V is TRBV5-1 and J is TRBJ1-1, with 9 bases identical to TRBD1. CDR1 is SGHRS and CDR2 is YFSETQ in the germline V gene. J gave up 3 bases and V 4 bases, and 7 bases lay outside the gene matches. The CDR3 loop spans 15 amino acids.